This TCR beta chain was captured by sequencing in a study of shared clonotypes between healthy human individuals. Turning to this clone: Its specificity is not known.

Study results and caveats: Rarefaction analysis demonstrated incomplete sorted-subset sequencing notwithstanding large depth.

Assay used: immunoSEQ multiplex PCR; TCRdb lists only in-frame clones, some missing. The table lists fewer than 2.5 million clones, approximately 93% of them singletons. The TCR originated in a young man in good health. Some clones in this sample may be carry-over from other donors' samples. Sequenced input: naive CD4+ T cells from PBMCs. Subset reported: CD45RA+ positively selected.

The CDR3 DNA is TGTGCCAGCAGCGTAGAGAGTAGCGGGAGGTCCGGCGGGGAGCTGTTTTTT. It specifies CASSVESSGRSGGELFF. The gene calls are TRBV9 and TRBJ2-2; 10 bases are shared with TRBD2. V trimming: 0 bases; J trimming: 7 bases; junction bases outside the gene matches: 9. The CDR3 covers 17 residues. Germline CDR1 SGDLS, CDR2 YYNGEE.